The entry below describes one T cell receptor beta chain. Some clones are missing from TCRdb's copy, which holds only in-frame ones; the method was immunoSEQ multiplex PCR. The sample has around 250,000 clones, about 83% seen once. The data were obtained in a study of blood T cell repertoires in COVID-19. The CDR3 has 14 residues. Trimming took off 8 bases at V and 4 bases at J, with 17 bases between the two ends. Germline V gene sequence: CDR1 SNHLY, CDR2 FYNNEI. The sequence was collected from a man aged 25 to 40 who had recovered from COVID-19. Sequenced material: peripheral blood. The chain is built from TRBV2 and TRBJ1-2, with D possibly being TRBD1 (5 bases). The CDR3 region has the DNA TGTGCCAGCTTTCGACTGGGGCGTACCTATGGCTACACCTTC. Encoded protein: CASFRLGRTYGYTF.